This T cell receptor beta chain was identified in a study of Ad26.COV2.S vaccination and SARS-CoV-2 variants. Study overall: It was the COV1001 Ad26.COV2.S trial arm that included the donor. In the study, Ad26.COV2.S was injected intramuscularly once, or twice 56 days apart.

Described treatment: some 20 received Ad26.COV2.S at low or high dose, single or two shots; roughly 5 received placebo; per-sample allocation not given. The samples were gathered on day 63 after the first injection of vaccine or placebo. Sequencing used immunoSEQ multiplex PCR; TCRdb keeps in-frame clones, though not all of them. The sample contains some 500,000 clones, 75% to 90% of which appear only once. Overall study results and limits: Across vaccine and placebo recipients, the breadth of non-spike TCRs was similar.

This clone appeared once. Its antigen is not known. The specimen comprised peripheral blood, sampled in a trial of Ad26.COV2.S vaccine versus placebo. This sequence was found in a person between 18 and 65 years old who received the Ad26.COV2.S COVID-19 vaccine or a placebo.

DNA for the CDR3: TGTGCCAGCAGCCGTCCCAGGGACGGGGCCGAGACCCAGTACTTC. This translates into CASSRPRDGAETQYF. J is TRBJ2-5 and V is TRBV5-4, with D tentatively TRBD1 or TRBD2 (5 bases each). Germline loops: CDR1 SGHNT, CDR2 YYREEE (reference sequence). There are 15 residues in the CDR3. With 4 bases removed from V and 5 bases from J, the gap between germline ends came to 18 bases.